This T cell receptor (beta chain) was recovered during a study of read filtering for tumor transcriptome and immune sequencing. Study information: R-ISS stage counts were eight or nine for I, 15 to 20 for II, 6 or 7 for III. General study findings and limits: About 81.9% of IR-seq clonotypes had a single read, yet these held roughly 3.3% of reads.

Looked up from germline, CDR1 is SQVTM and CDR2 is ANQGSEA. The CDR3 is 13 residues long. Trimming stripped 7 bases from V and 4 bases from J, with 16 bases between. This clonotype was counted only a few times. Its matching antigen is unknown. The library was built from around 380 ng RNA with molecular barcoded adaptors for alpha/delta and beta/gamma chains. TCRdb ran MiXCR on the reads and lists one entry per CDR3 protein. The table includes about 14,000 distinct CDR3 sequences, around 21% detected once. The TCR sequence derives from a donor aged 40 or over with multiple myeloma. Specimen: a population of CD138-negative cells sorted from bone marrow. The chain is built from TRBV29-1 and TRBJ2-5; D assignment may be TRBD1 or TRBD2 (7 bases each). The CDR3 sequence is CSGGGGLGETQYF. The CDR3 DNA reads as TGCAGCGGGGGAGGGGGCCTCGGAGAGACCCAGTACTTC.